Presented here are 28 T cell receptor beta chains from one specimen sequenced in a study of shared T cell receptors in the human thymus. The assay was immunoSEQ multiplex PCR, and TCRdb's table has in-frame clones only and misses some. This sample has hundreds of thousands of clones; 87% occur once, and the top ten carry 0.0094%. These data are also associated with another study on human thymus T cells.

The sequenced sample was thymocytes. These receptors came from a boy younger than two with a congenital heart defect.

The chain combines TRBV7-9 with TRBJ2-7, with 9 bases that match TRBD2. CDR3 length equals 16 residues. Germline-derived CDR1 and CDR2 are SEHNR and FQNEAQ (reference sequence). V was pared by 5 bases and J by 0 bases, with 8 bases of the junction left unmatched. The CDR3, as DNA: TGTGCCAGCAGCCACGTGGTTAGCGGGAGCTCCTACGAGCAGTACTTC. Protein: CASSHVVSGSSYEQYF.

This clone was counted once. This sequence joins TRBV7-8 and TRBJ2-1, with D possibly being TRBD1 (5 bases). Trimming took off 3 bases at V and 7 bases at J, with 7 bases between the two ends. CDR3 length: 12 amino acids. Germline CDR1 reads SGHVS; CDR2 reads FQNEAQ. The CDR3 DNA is TGTGCCAGCAGCTTGAAGGGGAATGAGCAGTTCTTC. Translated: CASSLKGNEQFF.

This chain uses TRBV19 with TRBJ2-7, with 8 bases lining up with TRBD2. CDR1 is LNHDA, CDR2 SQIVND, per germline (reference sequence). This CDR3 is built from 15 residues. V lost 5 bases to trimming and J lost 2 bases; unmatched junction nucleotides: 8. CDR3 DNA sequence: TGTGCCAGTAGTCCGGTAGCGGGGCTAACCTACGAGCAGTACTTC. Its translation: CASSPVAGLTYEQYF.

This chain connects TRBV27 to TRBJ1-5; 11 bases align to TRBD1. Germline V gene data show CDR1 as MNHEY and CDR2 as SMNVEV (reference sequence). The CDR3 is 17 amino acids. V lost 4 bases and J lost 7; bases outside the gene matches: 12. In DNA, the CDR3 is TGTGCCAGCAGTTCACTCATTGGGACAGGGGGAAGGCAGCCCCAGCATTTT. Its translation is CASSSLIGTGGRQPQHF.

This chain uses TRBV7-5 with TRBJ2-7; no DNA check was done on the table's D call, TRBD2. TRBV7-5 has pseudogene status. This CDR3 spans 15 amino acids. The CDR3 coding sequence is TGTGTCAGAAGCTTAAGGGGACTAGCGACCTACGAGCAGTACTTC. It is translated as CVRSLRGLATYEQYF.

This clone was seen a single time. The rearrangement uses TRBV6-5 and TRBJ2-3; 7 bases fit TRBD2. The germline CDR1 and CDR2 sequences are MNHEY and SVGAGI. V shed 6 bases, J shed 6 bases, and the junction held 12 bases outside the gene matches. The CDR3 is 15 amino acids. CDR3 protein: CASRTSKGYLDTQYF. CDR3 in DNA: TGTGCCAGCAGGACTAGCAAGGGGTATCTCGATACGCAGTATTTT.

The CDR3 sequence is CAISETLRGNEQFF. CDR3 bases: TGTGCCATCAGTGAGACACTACGGGGCAATGAGCAGTTCTTC. This chain links TRBV10-3 with TRBJ2-1; TRBD2 might be the D (5 bases). This CDR3 has 14 residues. CDR1 and CDR2 from the germline V gene are ENHRY and SYGVKD. V gave up 2 bases and J gave up 6 bases, with 11 bases separating them.

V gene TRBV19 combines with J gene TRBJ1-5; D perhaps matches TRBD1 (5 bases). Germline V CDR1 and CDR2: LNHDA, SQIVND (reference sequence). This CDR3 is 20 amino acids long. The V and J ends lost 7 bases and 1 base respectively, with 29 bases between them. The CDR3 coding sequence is TGTGCCAGTACCCCCCCGGGGCAGGCGGGGAGTTGGGAAAGCAATCAGCCCCAGCATTTT. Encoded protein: CASTPPGQAGSWESNQPQHF.

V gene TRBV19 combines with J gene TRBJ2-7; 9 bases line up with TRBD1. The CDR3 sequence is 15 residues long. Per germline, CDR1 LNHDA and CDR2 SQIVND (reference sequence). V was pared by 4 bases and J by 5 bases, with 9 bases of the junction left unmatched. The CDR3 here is CASSTRTGAKDEQYF. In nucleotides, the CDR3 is TGTGCCAGTAGTACTCGGACAGGGGCGAAAGACGAGCAGTACTTC.

This chain's CDR3 is CASSYSTGGPSEGYTF. For the CDR3, the DNA is TGTGCCAGCAGTTACTCTACAGGGGGCCCCTCGGAGGGCTACACCTTC. The chain combines TRBV6-5 with TRBJ1-2; the match to TRBD1 covers 9 bases. The germline gives CDR1 MNHEY, CDR2 SVGAGI. Trimming took 0 bases from V and 8 from J; bases not matched to a gene: 10. The CDR3 contains 16 residues.

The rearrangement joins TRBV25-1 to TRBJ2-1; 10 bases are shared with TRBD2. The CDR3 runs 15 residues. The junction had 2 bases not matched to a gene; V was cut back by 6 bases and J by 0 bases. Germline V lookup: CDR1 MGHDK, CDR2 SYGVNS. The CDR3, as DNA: TGTGCCAGCAGCAAGCGGGAGGGCTCCTACAATGAGCAGTTCTTC. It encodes CASSKREGSYNEQFF.

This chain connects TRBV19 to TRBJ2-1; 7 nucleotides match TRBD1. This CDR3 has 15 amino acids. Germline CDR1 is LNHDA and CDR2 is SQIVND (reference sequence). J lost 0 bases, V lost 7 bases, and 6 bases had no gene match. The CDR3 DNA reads TGTGCCAGTACTTGCAACAGGGGCTCCTACAATGAGCAGTTCTTC. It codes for CASTCNRGSYNEQFF.

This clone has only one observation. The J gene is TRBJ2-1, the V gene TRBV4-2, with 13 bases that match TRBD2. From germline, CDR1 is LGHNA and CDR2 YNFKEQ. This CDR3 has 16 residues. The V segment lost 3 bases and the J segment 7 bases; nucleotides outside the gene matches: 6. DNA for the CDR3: TGTGCCAGCAGCCAGGGACTAGCGGGGAGGTGGAATGAGCAGTTCTTC. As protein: CASSQGLAGRWNEQFF.

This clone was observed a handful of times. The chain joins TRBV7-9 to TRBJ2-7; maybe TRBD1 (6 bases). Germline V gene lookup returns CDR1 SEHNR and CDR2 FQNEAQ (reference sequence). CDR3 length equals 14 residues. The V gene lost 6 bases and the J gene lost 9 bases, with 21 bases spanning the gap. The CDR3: CASSLAQQGEMQYF. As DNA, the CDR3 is TGTGCCAGCAGTCTGGCTCAACAGGGTGAGATGCAGTACTTC.

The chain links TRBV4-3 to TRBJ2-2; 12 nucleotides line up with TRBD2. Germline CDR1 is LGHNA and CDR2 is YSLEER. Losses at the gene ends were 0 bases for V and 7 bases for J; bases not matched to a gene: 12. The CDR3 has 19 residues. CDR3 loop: CASSQDSALAGGPVGELFF. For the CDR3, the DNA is TGCGCCAGCAGCCAAGACTCAGCTCTAGCGGGGGGGCCAGTCGGGGAGCTGTTTTTT.

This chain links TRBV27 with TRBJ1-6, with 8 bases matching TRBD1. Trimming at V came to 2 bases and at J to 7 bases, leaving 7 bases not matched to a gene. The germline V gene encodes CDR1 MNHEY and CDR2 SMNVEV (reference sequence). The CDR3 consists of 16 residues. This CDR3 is CASSLRGQGANSPLHF. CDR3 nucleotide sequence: TGTGCCAGCAGTTTACGCGGGCAGGGGGCAAATTCACCCCTCCACTTT.

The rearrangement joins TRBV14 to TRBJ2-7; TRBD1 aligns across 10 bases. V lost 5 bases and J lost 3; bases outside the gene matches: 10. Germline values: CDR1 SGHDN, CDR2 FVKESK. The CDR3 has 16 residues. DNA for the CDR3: TGTGCCAGCAGCGGACGGACAGGGGGGCGTCGCTACGAGCAGTACTTC. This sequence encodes CASSGRTGGRRYEQYF.

For the CDR3, the DNA is TGCGCCAGCAGCCAAGATCCGAGAAAAGAGCCAGGACTCGCCACTGAAGCTTTCTTT. This translates into CASSQDPRKEPGLATEAFF. V is TRBV4-1 and J is TRBJ1-1; unclear D gene. V lost 0 bases and J lost 4, with 24 bases in between. The CDR3 is made up of 19 amino acids. CDR1 is MGHRA, CDR2 YSYEKL, per germline.

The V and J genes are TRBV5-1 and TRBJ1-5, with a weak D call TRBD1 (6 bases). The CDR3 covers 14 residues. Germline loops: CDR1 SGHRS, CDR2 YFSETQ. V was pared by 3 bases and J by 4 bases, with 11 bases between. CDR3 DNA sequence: TGCGCCAGCAGCTCTGACAGGACGAATCAGCCCCAGCATTTT. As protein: CASSSDRTNQPQHF.

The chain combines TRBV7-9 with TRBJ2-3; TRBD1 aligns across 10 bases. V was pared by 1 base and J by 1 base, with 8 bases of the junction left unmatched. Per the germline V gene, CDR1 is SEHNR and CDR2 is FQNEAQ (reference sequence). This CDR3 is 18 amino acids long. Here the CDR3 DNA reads TGTGCCAGCAGCTTAGGGCGGACAGGGGGAATCGGCACAGATACGCAGTATTTT. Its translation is CASSLGRTGGIGTDTQYF.

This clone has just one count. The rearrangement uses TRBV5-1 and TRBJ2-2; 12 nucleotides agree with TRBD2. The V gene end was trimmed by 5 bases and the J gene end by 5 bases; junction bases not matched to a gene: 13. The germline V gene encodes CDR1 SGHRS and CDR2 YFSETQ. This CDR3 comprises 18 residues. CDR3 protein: CASRNKLAGGPVTGELFF. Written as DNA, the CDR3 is TGCGCCAGCAGGAACAAGCTAGCGGGAGGGCCGGTTACCGGGGAGCTGTTTTTT.

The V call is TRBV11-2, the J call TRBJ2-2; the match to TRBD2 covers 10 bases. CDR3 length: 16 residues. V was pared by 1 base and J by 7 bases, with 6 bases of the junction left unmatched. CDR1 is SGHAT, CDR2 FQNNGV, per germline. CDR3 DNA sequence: TGTGCCAGCAGCTTAGTTCCTAGCGGGAGTCACGGGGAGCTGTTTTTT. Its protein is CASSLVPSGSHGELFF.

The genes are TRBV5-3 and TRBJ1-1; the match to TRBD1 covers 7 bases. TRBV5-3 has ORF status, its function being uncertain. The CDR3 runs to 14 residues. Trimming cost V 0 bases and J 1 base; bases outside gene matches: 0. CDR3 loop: CARSLGTGNTEAFF. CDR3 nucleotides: TGTGCCAGAAGCTTGGGGACAGGGAACACTGAAGCTTTCTTT.

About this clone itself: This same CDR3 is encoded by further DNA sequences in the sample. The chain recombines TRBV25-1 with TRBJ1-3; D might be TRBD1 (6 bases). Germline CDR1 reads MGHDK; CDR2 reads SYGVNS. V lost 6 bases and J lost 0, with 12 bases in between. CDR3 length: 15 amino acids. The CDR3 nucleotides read TGTGCCAGCAGGACAGGAGCTAACTCTGGAAACACCATATATTTT. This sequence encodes CASRTGANSGNTIYF. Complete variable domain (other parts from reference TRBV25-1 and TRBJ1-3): EADIYQTPRYLVIGTGKKITLECSQTMGHDKMYWYQQDPGMELHLIHYSYGVNSTEKGDLSSESTVSRIRTEHFPLTLESARPSHTSQYLCASRTGANSGNTIYFGEGSWLTVV.

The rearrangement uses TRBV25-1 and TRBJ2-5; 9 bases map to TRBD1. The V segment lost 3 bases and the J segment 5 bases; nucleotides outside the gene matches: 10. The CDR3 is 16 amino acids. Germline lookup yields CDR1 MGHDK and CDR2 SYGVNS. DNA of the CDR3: TGTGCCAGCAGTGACGACAGGGGGGTAGGTGGGGAGACCCAGTACTTC. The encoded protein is CASSDDRGVGGETQYF.

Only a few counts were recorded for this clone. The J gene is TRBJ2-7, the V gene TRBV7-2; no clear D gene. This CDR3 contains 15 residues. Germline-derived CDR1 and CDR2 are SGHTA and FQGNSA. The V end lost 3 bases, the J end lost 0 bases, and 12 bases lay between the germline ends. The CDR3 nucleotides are TGTGCCAGCAGCTTCCCTGACAAACTCTCCTACGAGCAGTACTTC. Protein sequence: CASSFPDKLSYEQYF.

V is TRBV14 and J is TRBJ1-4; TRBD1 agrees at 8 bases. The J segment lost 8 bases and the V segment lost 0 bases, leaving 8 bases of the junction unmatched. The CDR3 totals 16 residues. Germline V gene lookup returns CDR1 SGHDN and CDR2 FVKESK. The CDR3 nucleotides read TGTGCCAGCAGCCAAGAGTGGCCCAGGGGGCCAGAAAAACTGTTTTTT. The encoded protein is CASSQEWPRGPEKLFF.

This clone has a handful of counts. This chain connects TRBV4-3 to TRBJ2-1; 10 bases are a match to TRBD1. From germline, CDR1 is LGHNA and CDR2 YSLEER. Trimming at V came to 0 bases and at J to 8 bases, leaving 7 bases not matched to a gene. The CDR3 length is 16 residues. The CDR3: CASSQDRDRGRDEQFF. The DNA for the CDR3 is TGCGCCAGCAGCCAAGATCGGGACAGGGGCCGCGATGAGCAGTTCTTC.